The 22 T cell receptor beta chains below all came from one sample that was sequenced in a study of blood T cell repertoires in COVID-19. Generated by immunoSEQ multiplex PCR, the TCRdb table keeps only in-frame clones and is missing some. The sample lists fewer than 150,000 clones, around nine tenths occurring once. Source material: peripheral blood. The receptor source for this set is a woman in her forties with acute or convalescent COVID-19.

The CDR3 region has the DNA TGTGCCAGCAGTTACGACAGGGGAGCGGGAAACACCATATATTTT. Its protein is CASSYDRGAGNTIYF. This sequence joins TRBV6-5 and TRBJ1-3, with 8 bases matching TRBD1. The CDR3 covers 15 residues. V trimming: 2 bases; J trimming: 4 bases; junction bases outside the gene matches: 4. The V gene's germline CDR1 is MNHEY and CDR2 SVGAGI.

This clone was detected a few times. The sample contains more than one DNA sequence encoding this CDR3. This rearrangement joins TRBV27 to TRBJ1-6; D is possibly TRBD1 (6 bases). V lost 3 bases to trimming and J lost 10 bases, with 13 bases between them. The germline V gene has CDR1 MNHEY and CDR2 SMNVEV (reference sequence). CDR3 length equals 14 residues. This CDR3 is CASSFGGAGSPLHF. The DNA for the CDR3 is TGTGCCAGCAGTTTTGGGGGCGCAGGGTCACCCCTCCACTTT.

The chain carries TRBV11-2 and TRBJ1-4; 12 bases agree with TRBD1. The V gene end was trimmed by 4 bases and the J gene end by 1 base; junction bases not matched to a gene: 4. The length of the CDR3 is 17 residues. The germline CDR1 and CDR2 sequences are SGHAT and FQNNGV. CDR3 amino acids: CASSYGTGGETNEKLFF. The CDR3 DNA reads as TGTGCCAGCAGCTACGGGACAGGGGGCGAAACTAATGAAAAACTGTTTTTT.

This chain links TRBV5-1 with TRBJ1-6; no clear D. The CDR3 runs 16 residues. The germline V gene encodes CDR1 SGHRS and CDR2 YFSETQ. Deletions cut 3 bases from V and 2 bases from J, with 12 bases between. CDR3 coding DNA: TGCGCCAGCAGCTATTCTCCCGGGGCCTATAATTCACCCCTCCACTTT. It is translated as CASSYSPGAYNSPLHF.

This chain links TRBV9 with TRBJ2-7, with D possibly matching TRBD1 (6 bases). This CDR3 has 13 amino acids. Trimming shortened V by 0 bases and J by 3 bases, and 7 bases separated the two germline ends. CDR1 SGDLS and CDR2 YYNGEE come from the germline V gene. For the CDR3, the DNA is TGTGCCAGCAGCGTAGAGGACAGCTACGAGCAGTACTTC. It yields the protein CASSVEDSYEQYF.

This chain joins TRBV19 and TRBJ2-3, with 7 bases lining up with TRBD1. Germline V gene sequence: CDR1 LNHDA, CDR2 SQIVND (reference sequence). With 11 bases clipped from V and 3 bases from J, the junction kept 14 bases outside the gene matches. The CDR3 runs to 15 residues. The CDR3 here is CAVSKTGKRTDTQYF. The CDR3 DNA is TGTGCCGTATCCAAGACAGGGAAGAGAACAGATACGCAGTATTTT.

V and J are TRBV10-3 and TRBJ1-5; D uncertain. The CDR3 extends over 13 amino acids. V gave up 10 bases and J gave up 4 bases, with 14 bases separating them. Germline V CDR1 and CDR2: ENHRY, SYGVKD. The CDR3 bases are TGTGCCACCGCAAACGGGGAGAATCAGCCCCAGCATTTT. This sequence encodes CATANGENQPQHF.

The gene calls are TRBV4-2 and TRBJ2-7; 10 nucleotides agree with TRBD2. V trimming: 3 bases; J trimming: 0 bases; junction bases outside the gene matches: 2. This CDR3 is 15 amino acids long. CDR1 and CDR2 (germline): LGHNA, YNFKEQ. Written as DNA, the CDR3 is TGTGCCAGCAGCCAGGCTAGCGGGGGCTCCTACGAGCAGTACTTC. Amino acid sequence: CASSQASGGSYEQYF.

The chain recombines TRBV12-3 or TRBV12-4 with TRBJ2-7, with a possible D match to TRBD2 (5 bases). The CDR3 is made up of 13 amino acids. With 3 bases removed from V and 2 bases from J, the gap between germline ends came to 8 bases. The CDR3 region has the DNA TGTGCCAGCAGTTTGACTAACCCCTACGAGCAGTACTTC. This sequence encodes CASSLTNPYEQYF.

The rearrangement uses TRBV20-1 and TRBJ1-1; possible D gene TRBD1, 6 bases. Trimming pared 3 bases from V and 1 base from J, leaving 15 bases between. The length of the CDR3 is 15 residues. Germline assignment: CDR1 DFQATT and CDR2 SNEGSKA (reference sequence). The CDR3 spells CSASPWTVPNTEAFF. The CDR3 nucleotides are TGCAGTGCTAGTCCCTGGACAGTCCCGAACACTGAAGCTTTCTTT.

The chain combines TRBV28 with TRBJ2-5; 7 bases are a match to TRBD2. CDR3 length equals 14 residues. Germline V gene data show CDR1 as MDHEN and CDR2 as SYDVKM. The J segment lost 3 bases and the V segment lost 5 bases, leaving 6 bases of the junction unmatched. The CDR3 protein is CASSKGGSEETQYF. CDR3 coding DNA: TGTGCCAGCAGTAAAGGCGGGAGTGAAGAGACCCAGTACTTC.

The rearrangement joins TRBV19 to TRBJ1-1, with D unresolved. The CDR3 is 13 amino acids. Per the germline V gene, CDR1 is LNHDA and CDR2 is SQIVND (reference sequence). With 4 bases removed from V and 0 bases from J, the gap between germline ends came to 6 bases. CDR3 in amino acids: CASSTGLNTEAFF. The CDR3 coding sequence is TGTGCCAGTAGTACAGGTCTGAACACTGAAGCTTTCTTT. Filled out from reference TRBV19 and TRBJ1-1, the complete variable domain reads DGGITQSPKYLFRKEGQNVTLSCEQNLNHDAMYWYRQDPGQGLRLIYYSQIVNDFQKGDIAEGYSVSREKKESFPLTVTSAQKNPTAFYLCASSTGLNTEAFFGQGTRLTVV.

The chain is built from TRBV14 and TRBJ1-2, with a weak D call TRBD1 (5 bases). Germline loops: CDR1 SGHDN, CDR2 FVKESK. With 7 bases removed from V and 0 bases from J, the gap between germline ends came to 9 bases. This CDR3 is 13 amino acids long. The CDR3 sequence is CASTTDANYGYTF. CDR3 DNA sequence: TGTGCCAGCACGACAGACGCTAACTATGGCTACACCTTC.

Written as DNA, the CDR3 is TGTGCCAGTTTACTAGCGGGAGGGCCTCGGGAGACCCAGTACTTC. This translates into CASLLAGGPRETQYF. The chain has TRBV7-6 and TRBJ2-5; TRBD2 agrees at 13 bases. With 9 bases clipped from V and 5 bases from J, the junction kept 9 bases outside the gene matches. CDR1 and CDR2 (germline): SGHVS, FNYEAQ. There are 15 residues in the CDR3.

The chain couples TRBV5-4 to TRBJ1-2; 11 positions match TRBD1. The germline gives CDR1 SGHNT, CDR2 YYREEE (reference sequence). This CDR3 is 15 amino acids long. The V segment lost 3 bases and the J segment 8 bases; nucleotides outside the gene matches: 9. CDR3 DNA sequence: TGTGCCAGCAGCTGGGCAGGGGACAGGGGGGCGGGCTACACCTTC. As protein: CASSWAGDRGAGYTF.

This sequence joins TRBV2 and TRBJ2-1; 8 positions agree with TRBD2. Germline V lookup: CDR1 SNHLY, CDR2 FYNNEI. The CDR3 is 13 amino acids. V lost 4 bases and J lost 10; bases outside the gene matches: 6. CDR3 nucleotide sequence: TGTGCCAGCAGTGCGGGGGGGACTGGGGAGCAGTTCTTC. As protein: CASSAGGTGEQFF.

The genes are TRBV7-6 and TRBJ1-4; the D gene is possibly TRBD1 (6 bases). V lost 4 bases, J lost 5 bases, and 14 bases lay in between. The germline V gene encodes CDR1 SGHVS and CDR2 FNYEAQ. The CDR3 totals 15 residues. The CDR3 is CASSSSGGPNEKLFF. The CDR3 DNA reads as TGTGCCAGCAGCTCCTCGGGGGGGCCGAATGAAAAACTGTTTTTT.

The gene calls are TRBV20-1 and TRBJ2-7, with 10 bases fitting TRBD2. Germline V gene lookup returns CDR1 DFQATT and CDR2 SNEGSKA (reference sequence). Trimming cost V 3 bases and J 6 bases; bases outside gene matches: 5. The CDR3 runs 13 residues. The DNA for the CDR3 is TGCAGTGCTAGTGGGACTAGCGTAATCGAGCAGTACTTC. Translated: CSASGTSVIEQYF.

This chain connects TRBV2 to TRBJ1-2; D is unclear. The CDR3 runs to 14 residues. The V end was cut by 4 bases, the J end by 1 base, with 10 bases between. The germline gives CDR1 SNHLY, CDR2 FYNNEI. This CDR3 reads CASSVTEGNYGYTF. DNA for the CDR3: TGTGCCAGCAGTGTTACGGAGGGTAACTATGGCTACACCTTC.

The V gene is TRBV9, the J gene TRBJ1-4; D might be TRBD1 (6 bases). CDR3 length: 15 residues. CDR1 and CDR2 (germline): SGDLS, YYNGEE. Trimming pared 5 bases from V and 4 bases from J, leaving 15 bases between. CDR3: CASRTGQNNNEKLFF. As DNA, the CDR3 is TGTGCCAGCAGAACCGGACAGAACAATAATGAAAAACTGTTTTTT.

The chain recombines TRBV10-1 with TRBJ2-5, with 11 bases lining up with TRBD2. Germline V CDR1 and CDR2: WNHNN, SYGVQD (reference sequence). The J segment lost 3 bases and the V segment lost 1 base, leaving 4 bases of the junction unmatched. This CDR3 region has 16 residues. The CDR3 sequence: CASSEFLAGGEETQYF. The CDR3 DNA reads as TGCGCCAGCAGTGAGTTTCTAGCGGGAGGAGAAGAGACCCAGTACTTC.

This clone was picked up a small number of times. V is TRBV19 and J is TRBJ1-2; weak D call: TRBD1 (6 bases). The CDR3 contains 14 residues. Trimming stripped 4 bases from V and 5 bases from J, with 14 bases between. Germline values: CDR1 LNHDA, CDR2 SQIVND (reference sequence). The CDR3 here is CASSTQVQGYGYTF. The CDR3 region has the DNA TGTGCCAGTAGTACCCAGGTACAGGGATATGGCTACACCTTC.